This T cell receptor beta chain was captured in a study of T cell clonality in common variable immunodeficiency. This clone was seen ten or more times. Coverage ceases 3 residues before the CDR3 finishes, and the germline J gene fills in the end. Using immunoSEQ multiplex PCR, the repertoire was profiled, and TCRdb retains in-frame clones only, with some absent. The sample has about 52,000 clones, none seen only once. CDR3 length: 14 residues. Deletions cut 0 bases from V and 6 bases from J, with 11 bases between. Germline V gene data show CDR1 as DFQATT and CDR2 as SNEGSKA (reference sequence). The TCR comes from a person between 18 and 70 years old in good health. V gene TRBV20-1 combines with J gene TRBJ2-2, with D possibly being TRBD1 (6 bases). What was sequenced was peripheral blood mononuclear cells. The covered CDR3 bases are TGCAGTGCTAGAGATACAGGGTTCTCCGGGGAG. Its protein is CSARDTGFSGE. The CDR3 in full is CSARDTGFSGELFF.